These 4 T cell receptor beta chains were all obtained from the same sample, sequenced in a study of shared clonotypes between healthy human individuals. Sequenced by immunoSEQ multiplex PCR; TCRdb stores in-frame clones only, minus some. The sample lists around 1.5 million clones, 95% to 99% occurring once. Sequencing input: naive CD4+ T cells sorted from blood. The subset is: CD45RA+ positively selected. These TCRs come from a man between 25 and 39 years old in good health.

The chain is built from TRBV9 and TRBJ2-1; 10 bases are a match to TRBD2. The germline V gene has CDR1 SGDLS and CDR2 YYNGEE. With V trimmed by 7 bases and J by 4 bases, 5 bases remained unmatched. The CDR3 runs to 14 residues. The CDR3 spells CASALAGGYNEQFF. CDR3 nucleotide sequence: TGTGCCAGCGCTTTAGCGGGAGGATACAATGAGCAGTTCTTC.

The rearrangement links TRBV28 to TRBJ1-1; D unclear. The CDR3 length is 11 residues. V dropped 4 bases and J dropped 11 bases, with 11 bases sitting between them. Germline lookup yields CDR1 MDHEN and CDR2 SYDVKM. The CDR3 sequence is CASSSSDRAFF. The CDR3 coding sequence is TGTGCCAGCAGTTCCAGTGATCGCGCTTTCTTT.

V usage is TRBV7-9 and J usage is TRBJ2-7, with unresolved D. CDR3 length: 15 amino acids. Looked up from germline, CDR1 is SEHNR and CDR2 is FQNEAQ (reference sequence). Trimming cost V 5 bases and J 5 bases, with 19 bases left between them. CDR3 region: CASSPHPVSVHEQYF. The CDR3 coding sequence is TGTGCCAGCAGCCCCCACCCGGTATCCGTCCACGAGCAGTACTTC.

This sequence joins TRBV6-6 and TRBJ1-3; weak D call: TRBD1 (6 bases). V was cut by 5 bases and J by 0 bases, with 11 bases left in between. The CDR3 has 15 residues. CDR1 is MNHNY and CDR2 is SVGAGI in the germline V gene (reference sequence). The CDR3 spells CASSGQLISGNTIYF. DNA for the CDR3: TGTGCCAGCAGTGGACAGCTCATCTCTGGAAACACCATATATTTT.